Presented here are 28 T cell receptor beta chains from one specimen sequenced in a study of blood T cells in healthy people across ages. PCR was performed a second time for about 6 to 12 cycles using a sample-barcoded 5' primer and a J-beta primer mix. A single record per CDR3 protein comes from TCRdb applying MiXCR to the 5' RACE reads. The sample records fewer than 900,000 distinct CDR3 sequences, roughly 50% being singletons. Material: blood. These receptors originate from a woman aged 55-69 years in good health.

V and J are TRBV7-2 and TRBJ2-5; the match to TRBD1 covers 7 bases. The CDR3 has 15 amino acids. The V segment lost 6 bases and the J segment 2 bases; nucleotides outside the gene matches: 9. Germline CDR1 SGHTA, CDR2 FQGNSA. The CDR3 spells CASSRTRDRQETQYF. CDR3 in DNA: TGTGCCAGCAGTCGAACCCGGGACAGACAAGAGACCCAGTACTTC.

The rearrangement joins TRBV20-1 to TRBJ2-3, with D perhaps TRBD1 (5 bases). Germline V gene sequence: CDR1 DFQATT, CDR2 SNEGSKA (reference sequence). Deletions cut 6 bases from V and 4 bases from J, with 11 bases between. The CDR3 runs 12 residues. For the CDR3, the DNA is TGCAGTGCAGCTGTAGGGGCAGATACGCAGTATTTT. The encoded protein is CSAAVGADTQYF.

V is TRBV6-5 and J is TRBJ2-7; 7 nucleotides line up with TRBD2. J lost 3 bases, V lost 4 bases, and 9 bases had no gene match. CDR3 size: 15 residues. Germline CDR1 reads MNHEY; CDR2 reads SVGAGI. This chain's CDR3 is CASSFFPGGIYEQYF. The CDR3 coding sequence is TGTGCCAGCAGTTTTTTTCCGGGAGGCATCTACGAGCAGTACTTC.

In regard to this clonotype: The junction departs from the called germline gene at one end, perhaps through a read error. The chain is built from TRBV7-2 and TRBJ1-2; no clear D. Germline CDR1 reads SGHTA; CDR2 reads FQGNSA. The CDR3 has 14 amino acids. The chain's CDR3 is CASSPRGDNYGYTF. CDR3 in DNA: TGTGCCAGCAGCCCTAGAGGTGATAACTATGGTTACACCTTC.

This clonotype was seen once. The CDR3 is CATSRGGTSGRPSDTQYF. In DNA form, the CDR3 reads TGTGCCACCAGCAGGGGAGGGACTAGCGGGAGGCCCTCAGATACGCAGTATTTT. The rearrangement uses TRBV15 and TRBJ2-3, with TRBD2 identical over 15 bases. This CDR3 contains 18 residues. V gave up 3 bases and J gave up 4 bases; unmatched junction bases: 8. Per germline, CDR1 LNHNV and CDR2 YYDKDF (reference sequence). Full variable domain (rest looked up from reference TRBV15 and TRBJ2-3): DAMVIQNPRYQVTQFGKPVTLSCSQTLNHNVMYWYQQKSSQAPKLLFHYYDKDFNNEADTPDNFQSRRPNTSFCFLDIRSPGLGDTAMYLCATSRGGTSGRPSDTQYFGPGTRLTVL.

In regard to this clonotype: A much larger clone differs by one base, so this may be a read error. The V gene is TRBV10-3, the J gene TRBJ2-5; 8 nucleotides match TRBD2. The V and J ends lost 8 bases and 11 bases, in that order; junction bases with no gene match: 10. The CDR3 has 12 amino acids. CDR1 and CDR2 (germline): ENHRY, SYGVKD. The CDR3 DNA sequence: TGTGCCATCGACGAAGCGGGAGCCCGACAGTACTTC. Its protein is CAIDEAGARQYF.

This clonotype has just a few counts. The rearrangement joins TRBV18 to TRBJ1-2; D remains unclear. CDR3 length: 14 residues. Trimming took 3 bases from V and 4 from J, leaving 12 bases between them. Germline V lookup: CDR1 KGHSH, CDR2 LQKENI. The CDR3 region is CASSPGNLVYGYTF. The CDR3 DNA is TGTGCCAGCTCACCCGGGAATCTAGTCTATGGCTACACCTTC.

The CDR3 protein is CASSSSEGVYGNEQFF. The DNA of the CDR3 is TGTGCCAGCAGCTCTTCTGAGGGGGTGTATGGCAATGAGCAGTTCTTC. The chain carries TRBV7-8 and TRBJ2-1, with D possibly TRBD1 on 6 matching bases. The V gene's germline CDR1 is SGHVS and CDR2 FQNEAQ. This CDR3 region has 16 residues. Trimming removed 4 bases from V and 6 bases from J, with 19 bases in between.

This chain links TRBV10-3 with TRBJ1-2; D might be TRBD1 (5 bases). This CDR3 region has 14 residues. Germline V CDR1 and CDR2: ENHRY, SYGVKD. V lost 2 bases and J lost 7, with 14 bases in between. The CDR3 nucleotides read TGTGCCATCAGTGAGGGGGAAGGGGTCTCTGGCTACACCTTC. This sequence encodes CAISEGEGVSGYTF.

The gene calls are TRBV15 and TRBJ1-1; D is unclear. The CDR3 loop spans 13 amino acids. CDR1 is LNHNV and CDR2 is YYDKDF in the germline V gene (reference sequence). Trimming left V 3 bases short and J 1 base short, with 6 bases between. The CDR3 DNA is TGTGCCACCAGCAGCGAGGGGAACACTGAAGCTTTCTTT. This encodes CATSSEGNTEAFF.

The chain employs TRBV7-2 and TRBJ1-4; D is ambiguous. Trimming took off 5 bases at V and 0 bases at J, with 22 bases between the two ends. Germline CDR1 reads SGHTA; CDR2 reads FQGNSA. CDR3 size: 19 residues. The chain's CDR3 is CASSPIPLEANPTNEKLFF. The CDR3 coding sequence is TGTGCCAGCAGCCCGATACCCTTGGAAGCTAACCCAACTAATGAAAAACTGTTTTTT.

Only a few counts were recorded for this clonotype. The chain couples TRBV25-1 to TRBJ1-2, with 7 bases that match TRBD1. Losses at the gene ends were 0 bases for V and 8 bases for J; bases not matched to a gene: 6. The germline V gene encodes CDR1 MGHDK and CDR2 SYGVNS. This CDR3 contains 14 residues. This chain's CDR3 is CASSEYRQGGGYTF. CDR3 coding DNA: TGTGCCAGCAGTGAATATCGACAGGGCGGAGGCTACACCTTC.

This chain's CDR3 is CSVRQGRGNTIYF. CDR3 bases: TGCAGCGTGCGACAGGGGAGAGGAAACACCATATATTTT. The chain uses TRBV29-1 and TRBJ1-3, with 8 bases aligning to TRBD1. Per germline, CDR1 SQVTM and CDR2 ANQGSEA. V shed 6 bases, J shed 4 bases, and the junction held 5 bases outside the gene matches. This CDR3 region has 13 residues. The full variable domain, its missing parts supplied by reference TRBV29-1 and TRBJ1-3, is SAVISQKPSRDICQRGTSLTIQCQVDSQVTMMFWYRQQPGQSLTLIATANQGSEATYESGFVIDKFPISRPNLTFSTLTVSNMSPEDSSIYLCSVRQGRGNTIYFGEGSWLTVV.

In this sample, this clonotype turned up many times. The rearrangement uses TRBV10-3 and TRBJ2-3; D is perhaps TRBD1 (6 bases). CDR3 size: 16 residues. V was pared by 3 bases and J by 2 bases, with 15 bases between. The germline V gene encodes CDR1 ENHRY and CDR2 SYGVKD. CDR3: CAISEVTGKSTDTQYF. Written as DNA, the CDR3 is TGTGCCATCAGTGAAGTAACAGGGAAGTCCACAGATACGCAGTATTTT.

Turning to this clonotype: A junction end diverges from the germline sequence, so it may reflect a read error. The J gene is TRBJ1-2, the V gene TRBV5-1; D not certain. The CDR3 extends over 13 amino acids. CDR1 is SGHRS and CDR2 is YFSETQ in the germline V gene. The CDR3 nucleotides read TGCGCCAGCAGCCGGACGGATAACTATGGCCACACCTTC. Translated, it gives CASSRTDNYGHTF.

Many counts were recorded for this clonotype. This sequence joins TRBV4-1 and TRBJ2-4; D perhaps matches TRBD2 (5 bases). This CDR3 spans 19 amino acids. V lost 0 bases and J 0 bases, leaving 18 bases between the germline ends. Germline values: CDR1 MGHRA, CDR2 YSYEKL. CDR3 loop: CASSQDTEEVAIAKNIQYF. CDR3 in DNA: TGCGCCAGCAGCCAAGATACTGAGGAGGTAGCCATAGCCAAAAACATTCAGTACTTC.

V is TRBV6-5 and J is TRBJ2-5; 9 positions match TRBD1. The germline V gene has CDR1 MNHEY and CDR2 SVGAGI. The CDR3 totals 14 residues. Losses at the gene ends were 3 bases for V and 4 bases for J; bases not matched to a gene: 3. Written as DNA, the CDR3 is TGTGCCAGCAGTTATCGGACAGGGGTAGAGACCCAGTACTTC. The encoded protein is CASSYRTGVETQYF.

The chain joins TRBV27 to TRBJ2-3, with 7 positions matching TRBD2. V lost 2 bases to trimming and J lost 3 bases; unmatched junction nucleotides: 11. The CDR3 is 17 amino acids. CDR1 is MNHEY, CDR2 SMNVEV, per germline (reference sequence). The CDR3: CASSLVAGSTWTDTQYF. The CDR3 bases are TGTGCCAGCAGTTTAGTAGCGGGCTCCACTTGGACAGATACGCAGTATTTT.

In this sample, this clonotype turned up a few times. This chain connects TRBV7-2 to TRBJ1-2, with D perhaps TRBD1 (5 bases). Germline V gene sequence: CDR1 SGHTA, CDR2 FQGNSA. Trimming removed 6 bases from V and 7 bases from J, with 12 bases in between. This CDR3 spans 12 amino acids. The CDR3 sequence: CASSLLGGGYTF. Written as DNA, the CDR3 is TGTGCCAGCAGTCTCCTGGGGGGTGGCTACACCTTC.

The chain combines TRBV29-1 with TRBJ2-7; TRBD1 agrees at 9 bases. V gave up 7 bases and J gave up 1 base; unmatched junction bases: 5. The CDR3 runs to 13 residues. Germline V gene lookup returns CDR1 SQVTM and CDR2 ANQGSEA. The CDR3 sequence is CSAQGQGSYEQYF. Here the CDR3 DNA reads TGCAGCGCCCAGGGACAGGGTTCCTACGAGCAGTACTTC.

This clonotype was detected ten times or more. The V call is TRBV2, the J call TRBJ2-7; 10 bases are shared with TRBD1. Per germline, CDR1 SNHLY and CDR2 FYNNEI. The CDR3 runs 15 residues. V lost 8 bases to trimming and J lost 6 bases; unmatched junction nucleotides: 13. CDR3 in amino acids: CASAPSGDRGSEQYF. The CDR3 DNA sequence: TGTGCCAGCGCACCTTCTGGGGACAGGGGCTCCGAGCAGTACTTC.

This sequence joins TRBV7-6 and TRBJ2-5, with 12 bases identical to TRBD2. This CDR3 region has 17 residues. The V and J ends lost 4 bases and 0 bases, in that order; junction bases with no gene match: 6. Germline assignment: CDR1 SGHVS and CDR2 FNYEAQ. The CDR3 protein is CASSSRLAGAYQETQYF. CDR3 bases: TGTGCCAGCAGCTCCCGACTAGCGGGGGCCTACCAAGAGACCCAGTACTTC.

CDR3 in DNA: TGTGCCAGCAGTTATGTCGGGGGGGCGAACACTGAAGCTTTCTTT. Amino acid sequence: CASSYVGGANTEAFF. The rearrangement uses TRBV6-2 or TRBV6-3 and TRBJ1-1; D might be TRBD1 (6 bases). The CDR3 has 15 residues. Germline values: CDR1 MNHEY, CDR2 SVGEGT. Trimming took off 3 bases at V and 1 base at J, with 12 bases between the two ends.

This clonotype came up once. This chain connects TRBV20-1 to TRBJ2-3; 13 bases agree with TRBD2. CDR1 and CDR2 (germline): DFQATT, SNEGSKA (reference sequence). This CDR3 is 18 amino acids long. V dropped 0 bases and J dropped 4; count of bases not matched to a gene: 10. The CDR3 sequence is CSARDLRTSGSRSDTQYF. In DNA form, the CDR3 reads TGCAGTGCTAGAGATCTACGGACTAGCGGGAGTAGGTCAGATACGCAGTATTTT.

The chain couples TRBV30 to TRBJ2-3; D might be TRBD1 (5 bases). V was trimmed by 2 bases and J by 0 bases, leaving 12 bases between them. CDR3 size: 15 residues. Germline CDR1 is GTSNPN and CDR2 is SVGIG (reference sequence). DNA of the CDR3: TGTGCCTGGAGTCCCCCGACAGCTAGCACAGATACGCAGTATTTT. Protein: CAWSPPTASTDTQYF.

This rearrangement joins TRBV7-9 to TRBJ2-3, with no clear D. V was cut by 3 bases and J by 3 bases, with 16 bases left in between. CDR1 SEHNR and CDR2 FQNEAQ come from the germline V gene (reference sequence). The CDR3 covers 16 residues. The CDR3 bases are TGTGCCAGCAGCTTTACTAATACTGCGGCTACAGATACGCAGTATTTT. It translates to CASSFTNTAATDTQYF. Based on the CDR3 plus reference TRBV7-9 and TRBJ2-3, the full variable domain is DTGVSQNPRHKITKRGQNVTFRCDPISEHNRLYWYRQTLGQGPEFLTYFQNEAQLEKSRLLSDRFSAERPKGSFSTLEIQRTEQGDSAMYLCASSFTNTAATDTQYFGPGTRLTVL.

This chain links TRBV2 with TRBJ2-1; no firm D call. There are 12 residues in the CDR3. From germline, CDR1 is SNHLY and CDR2 FYNNEI. Trimming cost V 4 bases and J 5 bases, with 6 bases left between them. CDR3 sequence (DNA): TGTGCCAGCAGTGTACGGAACAATGAGCAGTTCTTC. Residues: CASSVRNNEQFF.

Only a few counts were recorded for this clonotype. The chain joins TRBV7-2 to TRBJ1-1; TRBD1 matches at 7 bases. The ends lost 0 bases at V and 1 base at J; junction bases unmatched: 2. Germline loops: CDR1 SGHTA, CDR2 FQGNSA. The length of the CDR3 is 15 residues. The CDR3 is CASSLAGTANTEAFF. In DNA form, the CDR3 reads TGTGCCAGCAGCTTAGCGGGGACAGCGAACACTGAAGCTTTCTTT.